Listed below are T cell receptor beta chains from one sample, sequenced in a study of T cells in Graves' hyperthyroidism and ophthalmopathy. TCRdb used MiXCR to reprocess the multiplex PCR reads, holding one entry per CDR3 protein. Counted here are hundreds of thousands of distinct CDR3 sequences, roughly 14% occurring once; the ten biggest clones make up 13%. The sequenced sample was blood. The receptors originated from a man aged 18 to 35 with Graves' ophthalmopathy. Each CDR3 is given with its conserved first and last residue. D genes are given only for firm matches. Not every row has a clone size; where given, it reads once, few, many or a size class.

d_gene: TRBD2; abundance: many; v_gene: TRBV6-1; j_gene: TRBJ2-4; CDR3aa: CASSEGLEPKNIQYF; CDR3nt: TGTGCCAGCAGTGAGGGACTAGAGCCCAAAAACATTCAGTACTTC
d_gene: NA; abundance: many; v_gene: TRBV5-1; j_gene: TRBJ2-7; CDR3aa: CASSLRGSGYEQYF; CDR3nt: TGCGCCAGCAGCTTGCGGGGGTCGGGGTACGAGCAGTACTTC
d_gene: NA; abundance: NA; v_gene: TRBV2; j_gene: TRBJ2-1; CDR3aa: CASTEGGASYNEQFF; CDR3nt: TGTGCCAGCACCGAGGGGGGGGCTTCCTACAATGAGCAGTTCTTC
d_gene: TRBD2; abundance: few; v_gene: TRBV29-1; j_gene: TRBJ2-2; CDR3aa: CSVDGASGGNTGELFF; CDR3nt: TGCAGCGTTGATGGGGCTAGCGGGGGTAACACCGGGGAGCTGTTTTTT
d_gene: NA; abundance: few; v_gene: TRBV27; j_gene: TRBJ2-3; CDR3aa: CASSYRVWYAQYF; CDR3nt: TGTGCCAGCAGCTACAGGGTATGGTACGCGCAGTATTTT
d_gene: NA; abundance: NA; v_gene: TRBV6-4; j_gene: TRBJ1-1; CDR3aa: CASSLDPSGGVYTEAFF; CDR3nt: TGTGCCAGCAGCTTGGACCCCTCTGGGGGGGTTTACACTGAAGCTTTCTTT
d_gene: TRBD2; abundance: many; v_gene: TRBV12-3/TRBV12-4; j_gene: TRBJ2-3; CDR3aa: CASSLRGLAGGDTQYF; CDR3nt: TGTGCCAGCTCCTTAAGGGGACTAGCGGGGGGCGATACGCAGTATTTT
d_gene: NA; abundance: many; v_gene: TRBV29-1; j_gene: TRBJ2-5; CDR3aa: CSVEDLVGVGQETQYF; CDR3nt: TGCAGCGTTGAAGATTTAGTGGGAGTGGGGCAAGAGACCCAGTACTTC
d_gene: NA; abundance: many; v_gene: TRBV5-1; j_gene: TRBJ1-1; CDR3aa: CASSVTGEAFF; CDR3nt: TGCGCCAGCAGCGTCACAGGTGAAGCTTTCTTT
d_gene: NA; abundance: NA; v_gene: TRBV14; j_gene: TRBJ2-1; CDR3aa: CASSYTGYYNEQFF; CDR3nt: TGTGCCAGCAGCTACACAGGGTACTACAATGAGCAGTTCTTC
d_gene: NA; abundance: many; v_gene: TRBV12-3/TRBV12-4; j_gene: TRBJ1-3; CDR3aa: CASSLGSSGNTIYF; CDR3nt: TGTGCCAGCAGCTTAGGCTCGTCTGGAAACACCATATATTTT
d_gene: TRBD1; abundance: NA; v_gene: TRBV4-1; j_gene: TRBJ1-5; CDR3aa: CASSSWTGGGNQPQHF; CDR3nt: TGCGCCAGCAGCTCATGGACAGGGGGTGGCAATCAGCCCCAGCATTTT
d_gene: TRBD2; abundance: NA; v_gene: TRBV10-3; j_gene: TRBJ2-7; CDR3aa: CAIGLAGSEQYF; CDR3nt: TGTGCCATCGGACTAGCGGGTTCCGAGCAGTACTTC
d_gene: NA; abundance: many; v_gene: TRBV10-3; j_gene: TRBJ1-4; CDR3aa: CATMDGEGFNEKLFF; CDR3nt: TGTGCCACCATGGACGGGGAGGGCTTTAATGAAAAACTGTTTTTT
d_gene: NA; abundance: NA; v_gene: TRBV27; j_gene: TRBJ2-2; CDR3aa: CASSQLKGELFF; CDR3nt: TGTGCCAGCAGTCAGTTAAAGGGGGAGCTGTTTTTT
d_gene: NA; abundance: many; v_gene: TRBV29-1; j_gene: TRBJ1-5; CDR3aa: CSAGSNQPQHF; CDR3nt: TGCAGCGCCGGATCCAATCAGCCCCAGCATTTT
d_gene: NA; abundance: NA; v_gene: TRBV20-1; j_gene: TRBJ1-6; CDR3aa: CSARTSGFYNSPLHF; CDR3nt: TGCAGTGCTCGTACTTCGGGGTTCTATAATTCACCCCTCCACTTT
d_gene: NA; abundance: many; v_gene: TRBV5-1; j_gene: TRBJ2-7; CDR3aa: CASRPQGEGEQYF; CDR3nt: TGCGCCAGCAGACCCCAGGGGGAGGGCGAGCAGTACTTC
d_gene: TRBD1; abundance: few; v_gene: TRBV5-6; j_gene: TRBJ2-1; CDR3aa: CASRRQGAVNEQFF; CDR3nt: TGTGCCAGCAGACGACAGGGGGCTGTCAATGAGCAGTTCTTC
d_gene: TRBD1; abundance: many; v_gene: TRBV13; j_gene: TRBJ1-2; CDR3aa: CASSFLGTEANYGYTF; CDR3nt: TGTGCCAGCAGCTTCTTGGGGACAGAAGCTAACTATGGCTACACCTTC
d_gene: TRBD1; abundance: NA; v_gene: TRBV20-1; j_gene: TRBJ2-1; CDR3aa: CSARAGTGNEQFF; CDR3nt: TGCAGTGCTAGAGCGGGGACAGGCAATGAGCAGTTCTTC
d_gene: TRBD2; abundance: many; v_gene: TRBV6-1; j_gene: TRBJ2-5; CDR3aa: CASRLTSGGLQETQYF; CDR3nt: TGTGCCAGCAGACTAACTAGCGGGGGGCTCCAAGAGACCCAGTACTTC
d_gene: TRBD1; abundance: many; v_gene: TRBV29-1; j_gene: TRBJ2-1; CDR3aa: CSVWTGGFNEQFF; CDR3nt: TGCAGCGTTTGGACAGGGGGCTTCAATGAGCAGTTCTTC
d_gene: TRBD1; abundance: many; v_gene: TRBV7-9; j_gene: TRBJ2-7; CDR3aa: CASSFFNRGAYEQYF; CDR3nt: TGTGCCAGCAGCTTTTTCAACAGGGGCGCCTACGAGCAGTACTTC
d_gene: NA; abundance: many; v_gene: TRBV20-1; j_gene: TRBJ2-3; CDR3aa: CSATGGGTTDTQYF; CDR3nt: TGCAGTGCAACTGGAGGGGGGACTACAGATACGCAGTATTTT
d_gene: NA; abundance: many; v_gene: TRBV7-2; j_gene: TRBJ1-2; CDR3aa: CASSLKFVQGKDGYTF; CDR3nt: TGTGCCAGCAGCTTAAAGTTTGTTCAGGGGAAAGATGGCTACACCTTC
d_gene: NA; abundance: many; v_gene: TRBV24-1; j_gene: TRBJ1-2; CDR3aa: CATSDLQRVGGYTF; CDR3nt: TGTGCCACCAGTGATTTGCAGAGGGTTGGCGGCTACACCTTC
d_gene: NA; abundance: many; v_gene: TRBV18; j_gene: TRBJ2-1; CDR3aa: CASSPPVFNEQFF; CDR3nt: TGTGCCAGCTCACCACCCGTCTTCAATGAGCAGTTCTTC
d_gene: NA; abundance: NA; v_gene: TRBV6-2/TRBV6-3; j_gene: TRBJ2-1; CDR3aa: CASKGGGGEYNEQFF; CDR3nt: TGTGCCAGCAAAGGGGGGGGGGGGGAGTACAATGAGCAGTTCTTC
d_gene: TRBD1; abundance: many; v_gene: TRBV20-1; j_gene: TRBJ1-1; CDR3aa: CSASRTGTGVTEAFF; CDR3nt: TGCAGTGCTAGCAGGACCGGGACAGGGGTCACTGAAGCTTTCTTT
d_gene: NA; abundance: few; v_gene: TRBV30; j_gene: TRBJ1-3; CDR3aa: CAPPTPDSSTGNTIYF; CDR3nt: TGTGCCCCCCCCACCCCCGACAGTTCTACTGGAAACACCATATATTTT
d_gene: TRBD2; abundance: NA; v_gene: TRBV7-7; j_gene: TRBJ2-5; CDR3aa: CASSQAGENQETQYF; CDR3nt: TGTGCTAGCAGTCAGGCGGGGGAGAACCAAGAGACCCAGTACTTC
d_gene: NA; abundance: NA; v_gene: TRBV19; j_gene: TRBJ2-3; CDR3aa: CASSIGREGSDTQYF; CDR3nt: TGTGCCAGTAGTATAGGCAGGGAAGGTAGTGATACGCAGTATTTT
d_gene: TRBD2; abundance: once; v_gene: TRBV7-3; j_gene: TRBJ2-7; CDR3aa: CASSIGLAGRLGQYF; CDR3nt: TGTGCCAGCAGCATAGGACTAGCGGGGAGGTTAGGGCAGTACTTC
d_gene: NA; abundance: many; v_gene: TRBV20-1; j_gene: TRBJ1-2; CDR3aa: CSAGPDSNYGYTF; CDR3nt: TGCAGTGCTGGCCCCGACAGTAACTATGGCTACACCTTC
d_gene: NA; abundance: NA; v_gene: TRBV6-5; j_gene: TRBJ1-1; CDR3aa: CASSYRAGGGGAFF; CDR3nt: TGTGCCAGCAGTTACAGGGCGGGGGGCGGTGGAGCTTTCTTT
d_gene: NA; abundance: NA; v_gene: TRBV10-1; j_gene: TRBJ1-1; CDR3aa: CASSDRDWTEAFF; CDR3nt: TGCGCCAGCAGTGATAGGGATTGGACTGAAGCTTTCTTT
d_gene: NA; abundance: few; v_gene: TRBV5-1; j_gene: TRBJ1-1; CDR3aa: CASSINEKTEAFF; CDR3nt: TGCGCCAGCAGCATAAATGAAAAGACTGAAGCTTTCTTT
d_gene: TRBD1; abundance: few; v_gene: TRBV6-1; j_gene: TRBJ2-7; CDR3aa: CASSEGQGLSYEQYF; CDR3nt: TGTGCCAGCAGTGAAGGACAGGGTCTCTCCTACGAGCAGTACTTC
d_gene: NA; abundance: NA; v_gene: TRBV16; j_gene: TRBJ1-4; CDR3aa: CASSQFRDPEKLFF; CDR3nt: TGTGCCAGCAGCCAATTCAGGGACCCTGAAAAACTGTTTTTT
d_gene: TRBD2; abundance: few; v_gene: TRBV2; j_gene: TRBJ2-2; CDR3aa: CASSDSGGVNTGELFF; CDR3nt: TGTGCCAGCAGTGATAGCGGGGGGGTGAACACCGGGGAGCTGTTTTTT
d_gene: NA; abundance: few; v_gene: TRBV4-1; j_gene: TRBJ2-2; CDR3aa: CASRPGTENTGELFF; CDR3nt: TGCGCCAGCAGACCCGGGACGGAGAACACTGGGGAGCTGTTTTTT